The present T cell receptor (beta chain) was sequenced within a study of blood T cell repertoires in COVID-19. Study-level background: Samples came from the United States, Italy and Spain, spanning acute and convalescent COVID-19. Sources were T cells, B-cell-depleted T cells, or PBMCs; the material itself was cDNA or gDNA.

Original data processing: For nucleated cells, counts were estimated from reference gene primer amplification. Repertoires were generated with immunoSEQ multiplex PCR, while TCRdb's copy carries only in-frame clones and drops some. The V and J calls and the clone size are those of that table, but D and trimming were determined from the DNA. The sample includes roughly 180,000 clones, roughly 80% of them seen just once. The ends lost 5 bases at V and 6 bases at J; junction bases unmatched: 3. From germline, CDR1 is MNHEY and CDR2 SMNVEV (reference sequence). The CDR3 contains 12 residues. The receptor was derived from a woman under 40 with acute or convalescent COVID-19. Specimen: peripheral blood. This sequence joins TRBV27 and TRBJ2-5; 7 bases agree with TRBD1. The CDR3 reads CASSRDSQTQYF. The CDR3 coding sequence is TGTGCCAGCAGTCGGGACAGTCAGACCCAGTACTTC.